Sequencing of this TCR beta chain was carried out in a study of OX40 agonist ivuxolimab in advanced cancers. Study outcomes and limitations: Expanded peripheral T cell antigen specificity was not determined. Averaged across samples, CD8+ T cells carried more expanded clones than CD4+ did.

The method was immunoSEQ multiplex PCR; TCRdb's version includes in-frame clones alone and lacks a portion of them. The table includes approximately 20,000 clones, roughly 78% detected once. Turning to this clone: Its specificity is unknown.

Trimming removed 2 bases from V and 4 bases from J, with 14 bases in between. This CDR3 is 15 amino acids long. Germline-derived CDR1 and CDR2 are KGHSH and LQKENI. Source: CD4+ or CD8+ T cells sorted from blood, taken in a trial of the OX40 agonist ivuxolimab. V gene TRBV18 combines with J gene TRBJ1-2, with TRBD1 as a possible D gene (6 bases). This receptor was obtained from an adult with an advanced solid tumor such as melanoma, head and neck, liver or kidney cancer. In nucleotides, the CDR3 is TGTGCCAGCTCACCAGAGGTCCAGGGGACCTATGGCTACACCTTC. It codes for CASSPEVQGTYGYTF.